The rows below give T cell receptor beta chains drawn from one sample of a study of cytotoxic CD8 clonotypes in ibrutinib-treated CLL. Method: immunoSEQ multiplex PCR; TCRdb's copy keeps in-frame clones and lacks some. The sample gives some 200,000 clones, 60% to 80% of which show up once; roughly 5.8% is in the top ten. The material was PBMCs, obtained after 12 months of ibrutinib treatment. Source of these receptors: a human donor with chronic lymphocytic leukemia. CDR3s include the opening cysteine and the closing phenylalanine or tryptophan. Each record gives: V gene, J gene, D gene, clone size, CDR3 protein, CDR3 DNA. D genes are given only for firm matches. Not every row has a clone size; where given, it reads once, few, many or a size class.

TRBV9	TRBJ2-1	TRBD2	few	CASSDSSRGTTGLPYNEQFF	TGTGCCAGCAGCGACAGTAGTAGGGGAACTACGGGACTACCTTACAATGAGCAGTTCTTC
TRBV29-1	TRBJ1-1	NA	NA	CSVGVAGVGTEAFF	TGCAGCGTTGGGGTGGCAGGCGTCGGAACTGAAGCTTTCTTT
TRBV7-3	TRBJ2-2	NA	NA	CASSSRIPTGELFF	TGTGCCAGCAGCTCAAGGATTCCTACCGGGGAGCTGTTTTTT
TRBV27	TRBJ1-2	NA	NA	CASSSPGGVNYGYTF	TGTGCCAGCAGTTCCCCGGGCGGAGTCAACTATGGCTACACCTTC
TRBV9	TRBJ2-5	NA	NA	CASSVGLRQETQYF	TGTGCCAGCAGCGTGGGACTCCGCCAAGAGACCCAGTACTTC
TRBV19	TRBJ2-7	TRBD2	NA	CASSRTSFSSYEQYF	TGTGCCAGTAGTCGGACTAGCTTTAGCTCCTACGAGCAGTACTTC
TRBV25-1	TRBJ1-2	NA	NA	CASSPRRGFNYGYTF	TGTGCCAGCAGTCCTCGTCGGGGGTTTAACTATGGCTACACCTTC
TRBV19	TRBJ2-5	NA	few	CASRMGHRTRTQYF	TGTGCCAGTAGGATGGGACACCGGACTCGGACCCAGTACTTC
TRBV6-1	TRBJ2-7	NA	few	CASSEGAGLFATRGYEQYF	TGTGCCAGCAGTGAAGGGGCAGGGCTATTCGCTACGAGGGGCTACGAGCAGTACTTC
TRBV7-9	TRBJ1-1	NA	few	CASSFSKNTEAFF	TGTGCCAGCAGCTTCAGCAAGAACACTGAAGCTTTCTTT
TRBV2	TRBJ2-4	TRBD2	NA	CASSPLGGTWGKNIQYF	TGTGCCAGCAGCCCTCTGGGGGGGACGTGGGGCAAAAACATTCAGTACTTC
TRBV5-1	TRBJ2-7	TRBD2	few	CASSFGPTSGPSYEQYF	TGCGCCAGCAGCTTCGGTCCCACTAGCGGTCCCTCCTACGAGCAGTACTTC
TRBV9	TRBJ2-2	TRBD1	NA	CASSPGTGGIPGELFF	TGTGCCAGCAGCCCCGGGACAGGGGGTATACCCGGGGAGCTGTTTTTT
TRBV30	TRBJ1-5	NA	NA	CAWTAGPNQPQHF	TGTGCCTGGACCGCAGGGCCCAATCAGCCCCAGCATTTT
TRBV19	TRBJ1-2	NA	NA	CASSKNREANYGYTF	TGTGCCAGTAGTAAAAACAGGGAAGCTAACTATGGCTACACCTTC
TRBV7-2	TRBJ1-1	NA	NA	CASSFTGGVGTEAFF	TGTGCCAGCAGCTTTACCGGCGGGGTGGGCACTGAAGCTTTCTTT
TRBV4-2	TRBJ2-2	NA	NA	CASSQGPLGRGNTGELFF	TGTGCCAGCAGCCAAGGTCCGCTGGGTAGAGGAAACACCGGGGAGCTGTTTTTT
TRBV2	TRBJ1-2	NA	NA	CASSVYGYTF	TGTGCCAGCAGTGTCTATGGCTACACCTTC
TRBV6-6	TRBJ2-1	NA	NA	CASSYSNVGGDEQFF	TGTGCCAGCAGTTACTCTAACGTCGGGGGCGATGAGCAGTTCTTC
TRBV20-1	TRBJ2-5	NA	NA	CSAGEVETQYF	TGCAGTGCTGGGGAGGTAGAGACCCAGTACTTC
TRBV19	TRBJ2-4	NA	NA	CARSVGAGAKNIQYF	TGTGCCAGGTCGGTTGGGGCGGGGGCCAAAAACATTCAGTACTTC
TRBV2	TRBJ1-5	NA	few	CASSEWRVGNQPQHF	TGTGCCAGCAGTGAATGGAGGGTTGGGAATCAGCCCCAGCATTTT
TRBV6-5	TRBJ1-5	NA	NA	CASSFDRFSNQPQHF	TGTGCCAGCAGCTTTGACAGATTTAGCAATCAGCCCCAGCATTTT
TRBV18	TRBJ2-7	NA	NA	CASSPSGTSEQYF	TGTGCCAGCTCACCCTCAGGGACCTCCGAGCAGTACTTC
TRBV9	TRBJ2-4	NA	NA	CASSVSGLWAKNIQYF	TGTGCCAGCAGCGTATCGGGGTTGTGGGCCAAAAACATTCAGTACTTC
TRBV9	TRBJ2-3	NA	NA	CASSPEGRVGPDTQYF	TGTGCCAGCAGCCCAGAGGGTAGAGTGGGACCAGATACGCAGTATTTT
TRBV7-3	TRBJ1-5	NA	NA	CASSLATRNQPQHF	TGTGCCAGCAGCCTAGCGACGCGCAATCAGCCCCAGCATTTT
TRBV9	TRBJ1-6	TRBD1	NA	CASSSGQGHNSPLHF	TGTGCCAGCAGCTCCGGACAGGGCCATAATTCACCCCTCCACTTT
TRBV5-4	TRBJ1-1	NA	NA	CASNRETSTEAFF	TGTGCCAGTAACCGGGAGACGAGCACTGAAGCTTTCTTT
TRBV5-6	TRBJ2-7	TRBD2	NA	CASRSGGRGSMDEQYF	TGTGCCAGCCGGAGTGGGGGACGCGGGAGTATGGACGAGCAGTACTTC
TRBV6-5	TRBJ2-7	TRBD1	NA	CASSYSRTGLYEQYF	TGTGCCAGCAGTTACTCCCGGACAGGGCTGTACGAGCAGTACTTC
TRBV19	TRBJ2-6	NA	once	CASTPTGVGGANVLTF	TGTGCCAGTACCCCGACCGGTGTCGGCGGGGCCAACGTCCTGACTTTC
TRBV6-6	TRBJ2-3	NA	NA	CASSTGYDTQYF	TGTGCCAGCAGTACAGGGTACGATACGCAGTATTTT
TRBV2	TRBJ1-2	TRBD1	NA	CASSEPGQGHYGYTF	TGTGCCAGCAGTGAACCGGGACAGGGACACTATGGCTACACCTTC
TRBV28	TRBJ1-2	TRBD1	NA	CASSQDRAYTF	TGTGCCAGCAGCCAGGACAGGGCATACACCTTC
TRBV30	TRBJ1-6	NA	NA	CAWSELGGRNSPLHF	TGTGCCTGGAGTGAACTCGGAGGGCGGAATTCACCCCTCCACTTT
TRBV6-5	TRBJ1-2	NA	NA	CASSRPHLTGLGYTF	TGTGCCAGCAGTCGACCCCACTTGACTGGTCTGGGCTACACCTTC
TRBV7-9	TRBJ2-4	NA	NA	CASSRDGTPPAKNIQYF	TGTGCCAGCAGCCGGGACGGGACACCTCCCGCCAAAAACATTCAGTACTTC
TRBV9	TRBJ1-6	TRBD1	NA	CASSVVGQANSPLHF	TGTGCCAGCAGCGTAGTGGGACAGGCTAATTCACCCCTCCACTTT
TRBV29-1	TRBJ2-2	NA	few	CSVEAVNTGELFF	TGCAGCGTTGAAGCGGTGAACACCGGGGAGCTGTTTTTT
TRBV4-1	TRBJ1-2	NA	NA	CASSSDRSVNYGYTF	TGCGCCAGCAGCAGCGACAGAAGCGTTAACTATGGCTACACCTTC
TRBV19	TRBJ2-7	TRBD1	NA	CASSQGANEQYF	TGTGCCAGTAGTCAGGGGGCGAACGAGCAGTACTTC
TRBV5-1	TRBJ2-3	NA	NA	CASNRQGTDTQYF	TGCGCCAGCAACCGCCAAGGTACAGATACGCAGTATTTT
TRBV5-1	TRBJ2-7	TRBD2	once	CASSLGEGYSYEQYF	TGCGCCAGCAGCTTGGGGGAGGGGTACTCCTACGAGCAGTACTTC